A selection of T cell receptor beta chains follows, all from one sample in a study of liver allograft versus peripheral blood T cells. TCRdb ran MiXCR on the reads and lists one entry per CDR3 protein. The sample has some 9,200 distinct CDR3 sequences, approximately 16% seen once. These receptors all stem from a human patient who had a liver transplant. The graft donor may have contributed some T cells. Each CDR3 is given with its conserved first and last residue. A D gene is named only where the DNA matches it firmly. Where a row states a size, it is once, few, many or the class of an expanded clone; other rows omit it.

J: TRBJ2-3; V: TRBV28; size: many; D: TRBD2; CDR3: CASSLRGGREDTQYF; DNA: TGTGCCAGCAGTCTCCGCGGGGGGCGGGAAGATACGCAGTATTTT
J: TRBJ1-2; V: TRBV28; size: many; D: .; CDR3: CASRPEYGYTF; DNA: TGTGCCAGCAGACCAGAGTATGGCTACACCTTC
J: TRBJ2-2; V: TRBV19; size: medium-sized; D: TRBD2; CDR3: CASSGGTSGRAGELFF; DNA: TGTGCCAGTAGTGGGGGGACTAGCGGGAGAGCCGGGGAGCTGTTTTTT
J: TRBJ2-1; V: TRBV2; size: .; D: TRBD2; CDR3: CASGGGDEQFF; DNA: TGTGCCAGCGGCGGGGGAGATGAGCAGTTCTTC
J: TRBJ1-1; V: TRBV20-1; size: many; D: .; CDR3: CSASRTAYEGTEAFF; DNA: TGCAGTGCTAGTCGGACAGCCTACGAAGGCACTGAAGCTTTCTTT
J: TRBJ1-6; V: TRBV11-2; size: many; D: TRBD1; CDR3: CASSLPGTGMNSPLHF; DNA: TGTGCCAGCAGCCTACCGGGGACAGGGATGAATTCACCCCTCCACTTT
J: TRBJ2-3; V: TRBV10-2; size: .; D: .; CDR3: CASRETGRDTQYF; DNA: TGCGCCAGCAGGGAGACAGGTCGAGATACGCAGTATTTT
J: TRBJ2-1; V: TRBV6-1; size: once; D: TRBD2; CDR3: CASMTSGSGEQFF; DNA: TGTGCCAGCATGACTAGCGGGAGTGGGGAGCAGTTCTTC
J: TRBJ1-6; V: TRBV7-2; size: medium-sized; D: TRBD1; CDR3: CASSLGGTAYSPLHF; DNA: TGTGCCAGCAGCTTAGGCGGGACAGCATATTCACCCCTCCACTTT
J: TRBJ2-5; V: TRBV19; size: many; D: TRBD1; CDR3: CASSNWDRGEETQYF; DNA: TGTGCCAGTAGTAACTGGGACAGGGGTGAGGAGACCCAGTACTTC
J: TRBJ2-1; V: TRBV29-1; size: medium-sized; D: .; CDR3: CSVEREVRGNEQFF; DNA: TGCAGCGTTGAAAGAGAAGTGAGGGGCAATGAGCAGTTCTTC
J: TRBJ2-7; V: TRBV20-1; size: few; D: TRBD1; CDR3: CSASPGGYEQYF; DNA: TGCAGTGCTAGCCCAGGGGGCTACGAGCAGTACTTC
J: TRBJ2-7; V: TRBV7-9; size: medium-sized; D: TRBD2; CDR3: CASSSLAGAYEQYF; DNA: TGTGCCAGCTCTTCGCTAGCGGGAGCCTACGAGCAGTACTTC
J: TRBJ2-6; V: TRBV11-1; size: many; D: TRBD1; CDR3: CASSSQGSGANVLTF; DNA: TGTGCCAGCAGCTCACAGGGGAGCGGGGCCAACGTCCTGACTTTC
J: TRBJ1-2; V: TRBV29-1; size: medium-sized; D: TRBD1; CDR3: CSGGQGDFGYTF; DNA: TGCAGCGGAGGACAGGGAGATTTTGGCTACACCTTC
J: TRBJ2-3; V: TRBV7-3; size: few; D: TRBD2; CDR3: CASSLTTLAGVADTQYF; DNA: TGTGCCAGCAGCTTAACGACCCTAGCGGGAGTAGCAGATACGCAGTATTTT
J: TRBJ2-7; V: TRBV5-1; size: few; D: .; CDR3: CASSLKGAGEQYF; DNA: TGCGCCAGCAGCTTAAAGGGGGCGGGGGAGCAGTACTTC
J: TRBJ1-3; V: TRBV19; size: medium-sized; D: .; CDR3: CASRHRSGNTIYF; DNA: TGTGCCAGTAGGCATCGCTCTGGAAACACCATATATTTT
J: TRBJ1-1; V: TRBV20-1; size: few; D: TRBD1; CDR3: CSARDLLTGRTEAFF; DNA: TGCAGTGCTAGAGACCTACTGACAGGGCGAACTGAAGCTTTCTTT
J: TRBJ1-3; V: TRBV15; size: medium-sized; D: .; CDR3: CATSRELRTVRSGNTIYF; DNA: TGTGCCACCAGCAGAGAGTTACGGACAGTGCGCTCTGGAAACACCATATATTTT
J: TRBJ1-3; V: TRBV15; size: medium-sized; D: .; CDR3: CATSQQGNTIYF; DNA: TGTGCCACCAGTCAACAGGGAAACACCATATATTTT
J: TRBJ1-2; V: TRBV6-1; size: medium-sized; D: .; CDR3: CASSETGTGYGYTF; DNA: TGTGCCAGCAGTGAAACAGGGACCGGTTATGGCTACACCTTC
J: TRBJ2-7; V: TRBV18; size: many; D: TRBD2; CDR3: CASSPPTSVSYEQYF; DNA: TGTGCCAGCTCACCACCGACTAGCGTCTCCTACGAGCAGTACTTC
J: TRBJ2-5; V: TRBV19; size: few; D: TRBD2; CDR3: CASSIAGGQTQYF; DNA: TGTGCCAGTAGTATAGCGGGGGGACAGACCCAGTACTTC
J: TRBJ2-3; V: TRBV6-2/TRBV6-3; size: medium-sized; D: .; CDR3: CASSYTGSWTGTDTQYF; DNA: TGTGCCAGCAGTTACACCGGGTCCTGGACAGGCACAGATACGCAGTATTTT
J: TRBJ2-7; V: TRBV20-1; size: few; D: TRBD2; CDR3: CSARGLAGEQYF; DNA: TGCAGTGCTAGAGGACTAGCCGGCGAGCAGTACTTC
J: TRBJ1-4; V: TRBV30; size: few; D: .; CDR3: CAWIGATAQDATNEKLFF; DNA: TGTGCCTGGATTGGAGCGACCGCCCAAGACGCAACTAATGAAAAACTGTTTTTT
J: TRBJ1-6; V: TRBV6-1; size: medium-sized; D: .; CDR3: CASSALGWGSPLHF; DNA: TGTGCCAGCAGTGCCCTTGGATGGGGTTCACCCCTCCACTTT
J: TRBJ2-7; V: TRBV20-1; size: .; D: TRBD2; CDR3: CRTGTSDLREQYF; DNA: TGCAGAACCGGGACTAGTGATCTGAGAGAGCAGTACTTC
J: TRBJ2-3; V: TRBV6-1; size: few; D: .; CDR3: CASSVTGRTQYF; DNA: TGTGCCAGCAGTGTCACCGGCCGAACGCAGTATTTT
J: TRBJ2-6; V: TRBV7-2; size: many; D: .; CDR3: CASSRDPTGIGSGANVLTF; DNA: TGTGCCAGCAGCCGGGACCCAACAGGGATTGGGTCTGGGGCCAACGTCCTGACTTTC
J: TRBJ1-3; V: TRBV28; size: .; D: .; CDR3: CASSFGSSGNTIYF; DNA: TGTGCCAGCAGTTTTGGCAGCTCTGGAAACACCATATATTTT
J: TRBJ2-7; V: TRBV7-2; size: many; D: TRBD2; CDR3: CASSLGASGTYYEQYF; DNA: TGTGCCAGCAGTTTAGGGGCTAGCGGGACCTACTACGAGCAGTACTTC
J: TRBJ1-4; V: TRBV20-1; size: medium-sized; D: .; CDR3: CSARDQGATNEKLFF; DNA: TGCAGTGCTAGAGATCAGGGAGCAACTAATGAAAAACTGTTTTTT
J: TRBJ2-1; V: TRBV18; size: medium-sized; D: .; CDR3: CASSPLVDNEQFF; DNA: TGTGCCAGCTCACCGCTAGTAGACAATGAGCAGTTCTTC
J: TRBJ1-5; V: TRBV28; size: few; D: TRBD1; CDR3: CASSSLTGMDSNQPQHF; DNA: TGTGCCAGCAGTTCCCTGACAGGGATGGATAGCAATCAGCCCCAGCATTTT
J: TRBJ2-5; V: TRBV20-1; size: few; D: .; CDR3: CSAYSDQAETQYF; DNA: TGCAGTGCTTACAGCGACCAAGCGGAGACCCAGTACTTC
J: TRBJ2-5; V: TRBV5-4; size: once; D: TRBD2; CDR3: CASSLPLGGIETQYF; DNA: TGTGCCAGCAGCTTACCCCTCGGGGGGATAGAGACCCAGTACTTC
J: TRBJ2-2; V: TRBV6-5; size: medium-sized; D: TRBD1; CDR3: CASRTTGGYTGELFF; DNA: TGTGCCAGCAGGACGACAGGGGGCTACACCGGGGAGCTGTTTTTT
J: TRBJ1-4; V: TRBV20-1; size: .; D: .; CDR3: CSALANEKLFF; DNA: TGCAGTGCCTTAGCAAATGAAAAACTGTTTTTT
J: TRBJ2-2; V: TRBV18; size: medium-sized; D: TRBD1; CDR3: CASSPRTGGSGELFF; DNA: TGTGCCAGCTCTCCCCGGACAGGGGGATCAGGGGAGCTGTTTTTT
J: TRBJ2-1; V: TRBV12-3/TRBV12-4; size: .; D: .; CDR3: CARQGTDNEQFF; DNA: TGTGCCAGACAGGGAACAGACAATGAGCAGTTCTTC
J: TRBJ2-7; V: TRBV19; size: .; D: .; CDR3: CASSSPDGSSYEQYF; DNA: TGTGCCAGTAGTTCCCCGGACGGGAGCTCCTACGAGCAGTACTTC
J: TRBJ2-7; V: TRBV7-9; size: .; D: TRBD1; CDR3: CASSAGTGSYEQYF; DNA: TGTGCCAGTTCGGCCGGGACAGGGTCCTACGAGCAGTACTTC
J: TRBJ2-3; V: TRBV19; size: .; D: TRBD2; CDR3: CASSMSGASTDTQYF; DNA: TGTGCCAGTAGTATGAGCGGGGCCAGCACAGATACGCAGTATTTT
J: TRBJ2-3; V: TRBV6-1; size: .; D: TRBD2; CDR3: CASMFRGGEGDTQYF; DNA: TGTGCCAGCATGTTCCGGGGGGGGGAGGGTGATACGCAGTATTTT
J: TRBJ2-1; V: TRBV20-1; size: .; D: .; CDR3: CSAPSSYDYNEQFF; DNA: TGCAGTGCCCCCTCCTCGTACGACTACAATGAGCAGTTCTTC
J: TRBJ1-4; V: TRBV27; size: medium-sized; D: TRBD1; CDR3: CASSLRTGGHEKLFF; DNA: TGTGCCAGCAGCCTACGGACAGGGGGGCATGAAAAACTGTTTTTT
J: TRBJ1-1; V: TRBV18; size: .; D: .; CDR3: CANSPPGVYVTEAFF; DNA: TGTGCCAACTCACCACCGGGCGTCTACGTCACTGAAGCTTTCTTT